This T cell receptor beta chain stems from a study of post-analysis software for immune sequencing data. About the research overall: The courses of disease that were included comprised relapsing-remitting, secondary progressive and progressive-relapsing multiple sclerosis.

Libraries were made from TCR beta cDNA, and they carried unique molecular identifiers. TCRdb redid the calling of the PCR reads with MiXCR, one entry per CDR3 protein. The sample gives roughly 700,000 distinct CDR3 sequences, about 32% of which show up once; approximately 0.55% is in the top ten. Germline CDR1 and CDR2: LNHNV and YYDKDF (reference sequence). V shed 1 base and J shed 0 bases, with 12 bases lying between them. The CDR3 covers 16 residues. This clonotype was seen a handful of times. No antigen is known for it. Study outcomes and limitations: Strong co-clustering by F measure was evident for samples that had been prepared in the same batch. Higher frequency in patients than in controls was seen for about five TRBV segments, with TRBV5-6, TRBV5-1 and TRBV20-1 among them.

Source material: blood. This clonotype was sampled from a girl aged 5-17 years with multiple sclerosis. V gene TRBV15 combines with J gene TRBJ2-5, with D perhaps matching TRBD1 (6 bases). The CDR3 bases are TGTGCCACCAGCAGAGTGGGGGCAGGCGACCAAGAGACCCAGTACTTC. Translating it yields CATSRVGAGDQETQYF.